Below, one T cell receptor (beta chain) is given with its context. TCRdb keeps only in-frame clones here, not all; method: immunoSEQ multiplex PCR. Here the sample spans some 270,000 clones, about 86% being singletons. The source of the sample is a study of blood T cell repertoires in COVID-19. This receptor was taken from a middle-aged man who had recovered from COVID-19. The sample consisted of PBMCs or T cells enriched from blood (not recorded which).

The CDR3, as DNA: TGTGCCAGCTCACCACGGGGGGATGGCTACACCTTC. This encodes CASSPRGDGYTF. V and J are TRBV18 and TRBJ1-2; possibly TRBD1 for D (5 bases). Germline V gene lookup returns CDR1 KGHSH and CDR2 LQKENI. Trimming took 1 base from V and 6 from J, leaving 6 bases between them. CDR3 length: 12 amino acids.